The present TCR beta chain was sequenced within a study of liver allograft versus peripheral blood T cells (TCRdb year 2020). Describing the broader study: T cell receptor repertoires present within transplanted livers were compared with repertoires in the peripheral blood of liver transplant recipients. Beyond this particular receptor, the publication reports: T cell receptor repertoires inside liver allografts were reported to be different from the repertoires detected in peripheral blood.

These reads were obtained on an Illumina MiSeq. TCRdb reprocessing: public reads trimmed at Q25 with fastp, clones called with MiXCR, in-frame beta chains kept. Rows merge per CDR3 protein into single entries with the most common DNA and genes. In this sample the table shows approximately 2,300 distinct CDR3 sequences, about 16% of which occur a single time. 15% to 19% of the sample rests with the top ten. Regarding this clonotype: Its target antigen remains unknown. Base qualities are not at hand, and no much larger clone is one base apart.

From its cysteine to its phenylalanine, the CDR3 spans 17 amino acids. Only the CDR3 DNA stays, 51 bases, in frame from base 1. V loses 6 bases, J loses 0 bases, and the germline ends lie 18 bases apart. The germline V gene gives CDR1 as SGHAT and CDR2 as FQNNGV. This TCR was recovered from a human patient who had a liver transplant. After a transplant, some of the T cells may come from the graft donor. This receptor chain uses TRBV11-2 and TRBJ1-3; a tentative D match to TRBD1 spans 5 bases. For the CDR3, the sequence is CASRFFQGPHSGNTIYF. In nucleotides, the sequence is TGTGCCAGCAGGTTTTTTCAGGGCCCTCACTCTGGAAACACCATATATTTT.